This TCR beta chain was captured in a study of cytomegalovirus exposure and HLA in healthy donors. About the study: Within an early data release were approximately 85 million unique TCRs drawn from HLA-typed donors.

60 Vbeta and 13 Jbeta primers were used in PCR. The repertoire was sequenced with immunoSEQ multiplex PCR; TCRdb's copy has only in-frame clones and lacks some. Here the sample spans about 250,000 clones, about 88% being singletons. This clone was seen a single time. The receptor's source is a girl aged 2-10 years in good health and CMV-seronegative. Sample: PBMCs.

The DNA for the CDR3 is TGTGCCAGCAGCTTACGGCGGCCGGAGACCCAGTACTTC. This gives the protein CASSLRRPETQYF. The chain couples TRBV7-6 to TRBJ2-5, with unresolved D. Germline V lookup: CDR1 SGHVS, CDR2 FNYEAQ. Deletions cut 2 bases from V and 5 bases from J, with 9 bases between. The CDR3 consists of 13 residues. The full variable domain, its missing parts supplied by reference TRBV7-6 and TRBJ2-5, is GAGVSQSPRYKVTKRGQDVALRCDPISGHVSLYWYRQALGQGPEFLTYFNYEAQQDKSGLPNDRFSAERPEGSISTLTIQRTEQRDSAMYRCASSLRRPETQYFGPGTRLLVL.